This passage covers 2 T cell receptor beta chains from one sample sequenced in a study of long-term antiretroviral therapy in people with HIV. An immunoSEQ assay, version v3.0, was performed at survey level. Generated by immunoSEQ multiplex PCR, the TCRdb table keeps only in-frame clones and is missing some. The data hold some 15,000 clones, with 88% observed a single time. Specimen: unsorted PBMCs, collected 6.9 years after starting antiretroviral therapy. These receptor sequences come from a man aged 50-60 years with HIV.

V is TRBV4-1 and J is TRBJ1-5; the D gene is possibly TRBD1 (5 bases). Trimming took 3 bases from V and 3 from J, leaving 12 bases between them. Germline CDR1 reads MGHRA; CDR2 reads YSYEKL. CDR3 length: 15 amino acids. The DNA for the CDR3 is TGCGCCAGCAGCCACATGCAGGGACCCAATCAGCCCCAGCATTTT. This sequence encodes CASSHMQGPNQPQHF.

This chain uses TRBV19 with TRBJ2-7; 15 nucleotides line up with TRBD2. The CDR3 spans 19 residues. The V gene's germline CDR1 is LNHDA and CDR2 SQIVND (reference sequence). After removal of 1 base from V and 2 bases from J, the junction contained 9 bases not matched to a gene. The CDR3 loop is CASSIASGTSGRLPYEQYF. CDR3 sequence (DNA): TGTGCCAGTAGTATAGCGTCCGGGACTAGCGGGAGGCTGCCCTACGAGCAGTACTTC. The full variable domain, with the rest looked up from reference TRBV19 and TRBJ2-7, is DGGITQSPKYLFRKEGQNVTLSCEQNLNHDAMYWYRQDPGQGLRLIYYSQIVNDFQKGDIAEGYSVSREKKESFPLTVTSAQKNPTAFYLCASSIASGTSGRLPYEQYFGPGTRLTVT.